This TCR beta chain stems from a study of CD8+CD57+ T cells in acquired aplastic anemia. Germline CDR1 reads SGHVS; CDR2 reads FQNEAQ. The germline V and J ends were trimmed by 1 base and 1 base, with 15 bases remaining between them. CDR3 length: 17 amino acids. Sequencing was done on patients that had shown CD8+CD57+ cell expansion by flow cytometry. Genomic DNA served as template for TCR beta VDJ and CDR3 profiling. Via MiXCR, TCRdb re-called the reads, giving one row per CDR3 protein. The top ten clones hold under 2% of a sample with more than 150,000 distinct CDR3 sequences, approximately 52% of them seen once.

Material: sorted CD4+, CD8+, or CD8+CD57+ T cells (not recorded which) from PBMCs. The rearrangement joins TRBV7-8 to TRBJ2-3; perhaps TRBD1 as D (5 bases). The clonotype comes from a human donor with aplastic anemia. CDR3 in amino acids: CASSLVPGSGRTDTQYF. For the CDR3, the DNA is TGTGCCAGCAGCTTAGTCCCTGGTTCAGGGCGCACAGATACGCAGTATTTT.